The source of this TCR beta chain is a study of blood T cells in healthy people across ages. V was cut by 8 bases and J by 1 base, with 7 bases left in between. The CDR3 sequence is 11 residues long. Germline CDR1 DFQATT, CDR2 SNEGSKA (reference sequence). Regarding the study as a whole: It was the long-lived donors that had more naive CD4+ cells and higher diversity than aged donors. Roughly linearly, TCR beta diversity per million T cells fell as age increased.

With a J-beta primer mix and a sample-barcoded 5' primer, a second PCR ran roughly 6 to 11 cycles. All samples yielded 2.5 million or more CDR3-containing paired-end reads. TCRdb analysed the 5' RACE reads with MiXCR anew, one entry per CDR3 protein. The table has 700,000 to 950,000 distinct CDR3 sequences, roughly 43% seen once. On this clonotype itself: Its antigen is not known.

The J gene is TRBJ2-3, the V gene TRBV20-1; D uncertain. The source is a woman aged 60-75 years in good health. Sequencing was performed on blood. Here the CDR3 DNA reads TGCAGTACCAGCCGCACAGATACGCAGTATTTT. Translated, it gives CSTSRTDTQYF.